A single sample gave rise to the 19 T cell receptor beta chains below, sequenced in a study of OX40 agonist ivuxolimab in advanced cancers. Some clones are missing from TCRdb's copy, which holds only in-frame ones; the method was immunoSEQ multiplex PCR. The sample shows approximately 67,000 clones, about 89% of them seen only once. The sequenced sample was CD4+ or CD8+ T cells sorted from blood, obtained in a trial of the OX40 agonist ivuxolimab. These receptors came from an adult with an advanced solid tumor such as melanoma, head and neck, liver or kidney cancer.

The V and J genes are TRBV6-6 and TRBJ2-2, with unresolved D. CDR3 length: 13 amino acids. Germline CDR1 is MNHNY and CDR2 is SVGAGI (reference sequence). V was trimmed by 4 bases and J by 3 bases, leaving 6 bases between them. CDR3 region: CASSFGYTGELFF. In nucleotides, the CDR3 is TGTGCCAGCAGTTTCGGATACACCGGGGAGCTGTTTTTT.

This chain links TRBV28 with TRBJ1-4; 8 nucleotides agree with TRBD1. This CDR3 comprises 15 residues. CDR1 is MDHEN and CDR2 is SYDVKM in the germline V gene. V was pared by 5 bases and J by 8 bases, with 10 bases of the junction left unmatched. Here the CDR3 reads CASSPVGTGGEKLFF. In nucleotides, the CDR3 is TGTGCCAGCAGTCCTGTGGGGACAGGTGGGGAAAAACTGTTTTTT.

V is TRBV13 and J is TRBJ2-7; 8 nucleotides line up with TRBD1. With V trimmed by 4 bases and J by 2 bases, 7 bases remained unmatched. This CDR3 has 15 amino acids. Per the germline V gene, CDR1 is PRHDT and CDR2 is FYEKMQ (reference sequence). Here the CDR3 reads CASSSPSQGAYEQYF. CDR3 in DNA: TGTGCCAGCAGCTCTCCCTCACAGGGGGCCTACGAGCAGTACTTC.

V and J are TRBV13 and TRBJ2-1; D is uncertain. The germline V gene encodes CDR1 PRHDT and CDR2 FYEKMQ (reference sequence). There are 16 residues in the CDR3. Trimming shortened V by 1 base and J by 2 bases, and 12 bases separated the two germline ends. CDR3 sequence reads: CASSLEGQTPYNEQFF. The CDR3 DNA is TGTGCCAGCAGCTTAGAAGGCCAAACCCCCTACAATGAGCAGTTCTTC.

This clone has a single count. The gene calls are TRBV6-5 and TRBJ2-1; 8 bases map to TRBD1. In germline, CDR1 is MNHEY, CDR2 SVGAGI. This CDR3 has 14 amino acids. Trimming removed 2 bases from V and 8 bases from J; junction bases left unmatched: 5. CDR3 loop: CASSYLDRGDEQFF. Here the CDR3 DNA reads TGTGCCAGCAGTTACCTAGACAGGGGTGATGAGCAGTTCTTC.

The chain carries TRBV9 and TRBJ2-1, with 8 nucleotides matching TRBD2. The germline gives CDR1 SGDLS, CDR2 YYNGEE. The CDR3 has 17 residues. Unmatched junction bases numbered 13, after V lost 4 bases and J lost 4 bases. The CDR3 region is CASSPRLASTLYNEQFF. The CDR3 DNA follows: TGTGCCAGCAGCCCACGACTAGCGAGTACCCTTTACAATGAGCAGTTCTTC.

Concerning this clone itself: The junction does not match germline at one end; this may be a read error. Other DNA sequences from this sample encode an identical CDR3 as well. The rearrangement joins TRBV6-5 to TRBJ1-1, with 7 bases aligning to TRBD1. There are 14 residues in the CDR3. The germline CDR1 and CDR2 sequences are MNHEY and SVGAGI. For the CDR3, the DNA is TGTGCCAGCAGAGAAATGACAGGGAACACTGAGGCTTTCTTT. It encodes CASREMTGNTEAFF.

The chain employs TRBV6-5 and TRBJ1-2; 9 bases map to TRBD1. V was pared by 3 bases and J by 8 bases, with 7 bases of the junction left unmatched. CDR3 length: 14 amino acids. Per germline, CDR1 MNHEY and CDR2 SVGAGI. This CDR3 reads CASSYSNRGLGYTF. The CDR3 nucleotides are TGTGCCAGCAGTTATTCGAACAGGGGGCTCGGCTACACCTTC.

The chain uses TRBV9 and TRBJ2-7; D ambiguous. This CDR3 region has 12 residues. Germline CDR1 reads SGDLS; CDR2 reads YYNGEE. V shed 4 bases and J shed 6 bases, with 11 bases lying between them. CDR3 sequence reads: CASSPSQSEQYF. CDR3 sequence (DNA): TGTGCCAGCAGCCCCTCTCAAAGCGAGCAGTACTTC.

This clone was observed a single time. The chain couples TRBV5-1 to TRBJ1-4, with D hard to call. V lost 4 bases, J lost 0 bases, and 10 bases lay in between. The length of the CDR3 is 15 residues. The germline V gene encodes CDR1 SGHRS and CDR2 YFSETQ. The DNA of the CDR3 is TGCGCCAGCAGCCGACTAGGTGCAACTAATGAAAAACTGTTTTTT. Amino acid sequence: CASSRLGATNEKLFF.

The V gene is TRBV6-6, the J gene TRBJ2-2; D is ambiguous. The V end lost 2 bases, the J end lost 7 bases, and 2 bases lay between the germline ends. This CDR3 region has 11 residues. The germline V gene has CDR1 MNHNY and CDR2 SVGAGI (reference sequence). The CDR3 DNA reads as TGTGCCAGCAGTTACGACGGGGAGCTGTTTTTT. Amino acids: CASSYDGELFF.

This clone was detected only a few times. This chain connects TRBV4-2 to TRBJ2-5, with 8 bases that match TRBD1. J gave up 2 bases and V 1 base, and 3 bases lay outside the gene matches. The CDR3 spans 15 residues. CDR1 is LGHNA, CDR2 YNFKEQ, per germline. CDR3 sequence: CASSQGQGKQETQYF. The CDR3 DNA reads as TGTGCCAGCAGCCAAGGACAGGGGAAGCAAGAGACCCAGTACTTC.

The chain joins TRBV28 to TRBJ1-4; TRBD1 aligns across 9 bases. With V trimmed by 6 bases and J by 9 bases, 5 bases remained unmatched. The CDR3 has 13 residues. CDR1 MDHEN and CDR2 SYDVKM come from the germline V gene. DNA for the CDR3: TGTGCCAGCAGCCCCGGGACAGGGAAAAAACTGTTTTTT. This gives the protein CASSPGTGKKLFF. The full variable domain, with the rest looked up from reference TRBV28 and TRBJ1-4, is DVKVTQSSRYLVKRTGEKVFLECVQDMDHENMFWYRQDPGLGLRLIYFSYDVKMKEKGDIPEGYSVSREKKERFSLILESASTNQTSMYLCASSPGTGKKLFFGSGTQLSVL.

The chain combines TRBV5-1 with TRBJ2-5; TRBD1 matches 9 bases. The junction had 9 bases not matched to a gene; V was cut back by 5 bases and J by 4 bases. The germline V gene encodes CDR1 SGHRS and CDR2 YFSETQ. This CDR3 has 15 residues. The CDR3 DNA follows: TGCGCCAGCAGGGGACAGGGAAAAGGGGGAGAGACCCAGTACTTC. Translating it yields CASRGQGKGGETQYF.

The rearrangement joins TRBV6-5 to TRBJ1-1; D uncertain. V was pared by 5 bases and J by 2 bases, with 12 bases between. Looked up from germline, CDR1 is MNHEY and CDR2 is SVGAGI. The CDR3 has 14 amino acids. The CDR3 region has the DNA TGTGCCAGCAGTCAGGTTGGAGGAAACACTGAAGCTTTCTTT. Translated: CASSQVGGNTEAFF.

The chain uses TRBV18 and TRBJ1-1; possibly TRBD1 for D (5 bases). The V and J ends lost 3 bases and 5 bases respectively, with 7 bases between them. CDR1 and CDR2 (germline): KGHSH, LQKENI. The CDR3 is 12 amino acids. As DNA, the CDR3 is TGTGCCAGCTCACCGGGGGAGACTGAAGCTTTCTTT. It is translated as CASSPGETEAFF.

The gene calls are TRBV19 and TRBJ2-3; TRBD2 aligns across 13 bases. CDR3 size: 16 residues. Trimming took 1 base from V and 3 from J; bases not matched to a gene: 1. Looked up from germline, CDR1 is LNHDA and CDR2 is SQIVND (reference sequence). The CDR3 DNA reads as TGTGCCAGTAGTATAGGGACTAGCGGGAGTACAGATACGCAGTATTTT. This codes for CASSIGTSGSTDTQYF.

V is TRBV9 and J is TRBJ1-2; D possibly corresponds to TRBD1 (5 bases). The V gene lost 0 bases and the J gene lost 1 base, with 13 bases spanning the gap. Per the germline V gene, CDR1 is SGDLS and CDR2 is YYNGEE. The CDR3 is made up of 16 amino acids. CDR3 amino acids: CASSVGAGDYNYGYTF. CDR3 bases: TGTGCCAGCAGCGTAGGGGCGGGGGACTATAACTATGGCTACACCTTC.

The genes are TRBV25-1 and TRBJ2-7; the D gene could be TRBD1 or TRBD2 (5 bases each). V lost 6 bases and J lost 13, with 13 bases in between. Germline lookup yields CDR1 MGHDK and CDR2 SYGVNS. The CDR3 runs to 10 residues. As DNA, the CDR3 is TGTGCCAGCAGGGGCGCAGGGACCTACTTC. This translates into CASRGAGTYF.